This T cell receptor beta chain stems from a study of T-cell memory formation after mild COVID-19. Concerning this clonotype: As yet, its antigen is unknown.

TCRdb ran MiXCR on the 5' RACE reads and lists one entry per CDR3 protein. This sample carries about 130,000 distinct CDR3 sequences, 15% to 20% of them seen once, and the ten largest clones take 5% to 5.5%. In germline, CDR1 is SGHRS, CDR2 YFSETQ. The length of the CDR3 is 13 residues. V shed 4 bases, J shed 7 bases, and the junction held 7 bases outside the gene matches. Whole-study results and caveats: Contracting clones from day 15 to 85 showed balanced CD4/CD8; later expanders favored CD4+. Certain responding clones were present in pre-infection memory, suggesting participation of cross-reactive memory.

This rearrangement joins TRBV5-1 to TRBJ2-5; TRBD1 matches at 7 bases. The clonotype comes from a man between 18 and 29 years old who had mild COVID-19 (a few samples of this study predate the infection). Cell type and time point are not known. The sample was PBMCs or a T cell subset sorted from them (not recorded which). The CDR3, as DNA: TGCGCCAGCAGCGAGGACAGGACCAGGACCCAGTACTTC. This translates into CASSEDRTRTQYF.